Listed here are 13 T cell receptor beta chains from one sample, sequenced in a study of shared clonotypes between healthy human individuals. The protocol was immunoSEQ multiplex PCR, while the TCRdb copy is restricted to in-frame clones and leaves out a portion. This table holds 650,000 to 750,000 clones, 72% found once. The sample consisted of memory CD4+ T cells sorted from blood. Subset described: CD45RA-negative fraction. These receptors came from a woman in her thirties in good health.

The table lists this clone with a count of one. The chain joins TRBV15 to TRBJ1-1, with 9 nucleotides matching TRBD1. The CDR3 has 15 residues. From germline, CDR1 is LNHNV and CDR2 YYDKDF (reference sequence). V lost 4 bases and J lost 3; bases outside the gene matches: 6. CDR3 sequence: CATSKQGAADTEAFF. For the CDR3, the DNA is TGTGCCACCAGCAAACAGGGGGCTGCGGACACTGAAGCTTTCTTT.

This clone was seen only a few times. Just one base apart from a much larger clone, this may be a read error. The chain joins TRBV6-1 to TRBJ1-5; D is unclear. Germline CDR1 is MNHNS and CDR2 is SASEGT. The CDR3 extends over 13 amino acids. V was cut by 5 bases and J by 3 bases, with 8 bases left in between. CDR3 protein: CASSRGDNQPQHF. For the CDR3, the DNA is TGTGCCAGCAGTCGTGGGGACAATCAGCCCCAGCATTTT.

Notes on this clone: Other DNA sequences in this sample translate to the same CDR3. In DNA, the CDR3 is TGTGCCAGCAGTTACAGCGGACACCTGAACACTGAAGCTTTCTTT. Translation gives CASSYSGHLNTEAFF. The V call is TRBV6-5, the J call TRBJ1-1, with D tentatively TRBD1 (5 bases). The CDR3 spans 15 residues. Trimming took off 2 bases at V and 0 bases at J, with 10 bases between the two ends. Germline V CDR1 and CDR2: MNHEY, SVGAGI.

The chain is built from TRBV19 and TRBJ2-5, with D perhaps matching TRBD2 (6 bases). Germline V gives CDR1 LNHDA, CDR2 SQIVND (reference sequence). Trimming stripped 3 bases from V and 5 bases from J, with 10 bases between. The CDR3 is 13 amino acids. CDR3 in amino acids: CASSIKGRETQYF. The CDR3 region has the DNA TGTGCCAGTAGTATCAAAGGGAGGGAGACCCAGTACTTC.

The V and J genes are TRBV27 and TRBJ2-3; D is uncertain. Germline values: CDR1 MNHEY, CDR2 SMNVEV (reference sequence). V was cut by 4 bases and J by 6 bases, with 11 bases left in between. The CDR3 covers 13 residues. DNA of the CDR3: TGTGCCAGCAGTTGGTGGGTCGGGGATACGCAGTATTTT. It yields the protein CASSWWVGDTQYF.

The V call is TRBV5-1, the J call TRBJ2-5; D not resolved. Trimming took 1 base from V and 5 from J, leaving 6 bases between them. The CDR3 has 12 residues. CDR1 and CDR2 (germline): SGHRS, YFSETQ. The CDR3 coding sequence is TGCGCCAGCAGCTTGCGAAGGGAGACCCAGTACTTC. As protein: CASSLRRETQYF.

This clone turned up a few times. V gene TRBV28 combines with J gene TRBJ1-5; 7 bases match TRBD1. Unmatched junction bases numbered 5, after V lost 7 bases and J lost 5 bases. This CDR3 has 13 amino acids. Germline CDR1 is MDHEN and CDR2 is SYDVKM. The CDR3 region is CASTFDRDQPQHF. The CDR3 region has the DNA TGTGCCAGCACCTTTGACAGGGATCAGCCCCAGCATTTT.

The gene calls are TRBV5-1 and TRBJ2-2; 7 nucleotides agree with TRBD2. The CDR3 is 17 residues long. V lost 0 bases to trimming and J lost 6 bases; unmatched junction nucleotides: 11. Germline CDR1 is SGHRS and CDR2 is YFSETQ. The CDR3 reads CASSLEGLELGPGELFF. The CDR3 DNA reads TGCGCCAGCAGCTTGGAAGGACTAGAATTGGGACCCGGGGAGCTGTTTTTT.

A remark on this clone: This may be a read error: a much more frequent sequence differs by one nucleotide. The rearrangement uses TRBV5-5 and TRBJ1-4; 9 bases fit TRBD1. With 4 bases clipped from V and 4 bases from J, the junction kept 2 bases outside the gene matches. The germline V gene has CDR1 SGHKS and CDR2 YYEKEE (reference sequence). CDR3 length: 14 residues. CDR3 loop: CASSRGQGNEKLFF. Written as DNA, the CDR3 is TGTGCCAGCAGCCGGGGACAGGGTAATGAAAAACTGTTTTTT.

The V and J genes are TRBV28 and TRBJ2-3; D not certain. The CDR3 spans 12 residues. V was cut by 6 bases and J by 6 bases, with 10 bases left in between. Germline assignment: CDR1 MDHEN and CDR2 SYDVKM. The CDR3 loop is CASRDQTDTQYF. The DNA for the CDR3 is TGTGCCAGCAGGGACCAAACGGATACGCAGTATTTT.

This clone was seen only once. The CDR3 sequence: CASSWGGTGVNEQFF. Written as DNA, the CDR3 is TGTGCCAGCAGTTGGGGAGGAACGGGGGTTAATGAGCAGTTCTTC. This sequence joins TRBV6-5 and TRBJ2-1, with a tentative D call TRBD2 (6 bases). Trimming took 4 bases from V and 7 from J, leaving 17 bases between them. CDR1 is MNHEY and CDR2 is SVGAGI in the germline V gene. This CDR3 is built from 15 residues.

There are a few counts of this clone. The V gene is TRBV2, the J gene TRBJ2-1, with D tentatively TRBD2 (5 bases). CDR1 and CDR2 from the germline V gene are SNHLY and FYNNEI. V was trimmed by 7 bases and J by 3 bases, leaving 10 bases between them. The CDR3 contains 13 residues. CDR3 sequence (DNA): TGTGCCAGCATCGAGGGCTTCTACAATGAGCAGTTCTTC. It translates to CASIEGFYNEQFF.

The chain uses TRBV2 and TRBJ1-2; D is uncertain. Germline loops: CDR1 SNHLY, CDR2 FYNNEI. The V and J ends lost 5 bases and 0 bases respectively, with 7 bases between them. CDR3 length equals 13 residues. The CDR3 nucleotides are TGTGCCAGCAGTCGGTATTCTAACTATGGCTACACCTTC. As protein: CASSRYSNYGYTF. Variable domain in full (rest from reference TRBV2 and TRBJ1-2): EPEVTQTPSHQVTQMGQEVILRCVPISNHLYFYWYRQILGQKVEFLVSFYNNEISEKSEIFDDQFSVERPDGSNFTLKIRSTKLEDSAMYFCASSRYSNYGYTFGSGTRLTVV.